This TCR beta chain was identified in a study of shared clonotypes between healthy human individuals. Clones were read by immunoSEQ multiplex PCR, and TCRdb kept only the in-frame ones, dropping some. The data contain around 2,100,000 clones, about 95% of them singletons. The CDR3 runs 16 residues. Per germline, CDR1 MNHNY and CDR2 SVGAGI (reference sequence). The V end was cut by 1 base, the J end by 2 bases, with 13 bases between. CD45RO-negative, CCR7-positively selected cells formed the naive CD8 fraction, excluding terminally differentiated effector memory CD45RA+ cells. Specimen: naive CD8+ T cells sorted from blood. This sequence joins TRBV6-6 and TRBJ2-3; D is unclear. This receptor was obtained from a man aged 18 to 30 in good health. The chain's CDR3 is CASSYFLGPDTDTQYF. As DNA, the CDR3 is TGTGCCAGCAGTTACTTTTTGGGTCCTGACACAGATACGCAGTATTTT.